These 17 T cell receptor beta chains came from one sample sequenced in a study of cytomegalovirus exposure and HLA in healthy donors. Only in-frame clones appear in the TCRdb table, and some are missing; sequencing was by immunoSEQ multiplex PCR. The sample contains fewer than 150,000 clones, approximately 84% of which appear only once. Sequenced material: PBMCs. These receptors all stem from a man aged 25-40 years in good health and CMV-seropositive.

Details on this clone: The sample holds other DNA sequences that translate to the same CDR3. This chain connects TRBV18 to TRBJ2-7; possibly TRBD1 for D (8 bases). The CDR3 length is 14 residues. The germline CDR1 and CDR2 sequences are KGHSH and LQKENI. V dropped 6 bases and J dropped 1 base, with 13 bases sitting between them. The CDR3 region is CASSSQGGSYEQYF. CDR3 nucleotides: TGTGCCAGCTCCTCACAGGGGGGGTCCTACGAGCAGTACTTC.

The V call is TRBV21-1, the J call TRBJ1-1; the D segment call TRBD1 is taken from the table without a DNA check. TRBV21-1 is assigned pseudogene status. The CDR3 covers 14 residues. CDR3 loop: CASSKGQRYTEAFF. The CDR3 DNA is TGTGCCAGCAGCAAGGGGCAGAGGTACACTGAAGCTTTCTTT.

This chain joins TRBV18 and TRBJ2-7, with 14 nucleotides matching TRBD2. The trim removed 3 bases at V and 6 bases at J, leaving 7 bases unmatched. Germline CDR1 reads KGHSH; CDR2 reads LQKENI. This CDR3 comprises 16 residues. The CDR3 loop is CASSPAGLAGVGEQYF. CDR3 nucleotides: TGTGCCAGCTCACCGGCGGGACTAGCGGGAGTCGGCGAGCAGTACTTC.

As to this clone: The same CDR3 can be traced to other DNA sequences in this sample. The V and J genes are TRBV27 and TRBJ2-1; TRBD2 agrees at 9 bases. Germline values: CDR1 MNHEY, CDR2 SMNVEV (reference sequence). V shed 6 bases and J 4 bases; nucleotides not matched to a gene: 7. The CDR3 runs to 15 residues. CDR3 DNA sequence: TGTGCCAGCAGGTCTCTAGCGGGGAGGTACAATGAGCAGTTCTTC. Its translation: CASRSLAGRYNEQFF.

The chain combines TRBV4-2 with TRBJ1-2, with unresolved D. The germline V gene encodes CDR1 LGHNA and CDR2 YNFKEQ. This CDR3 comprises 14 residues. V lost 1 base and J 1 base, leaving 7 bases between the germline ends. CDR3 region: CASSQGGVNYGYTF. Here the CDR3 DNA reads TGTGCCAGCAGCCAAGGCGGGGTTAACTATGGCTACACCTTC.

This clone has only a few counts. The chain has TRBV15 and TRBJ1-4, with 7 bases fitting TRBD1. Per the germline V gene, CDR1 is LNHNV and CDR2 is YYDKDF (reference sequence). This CDR3 is 15 amino acids long. With V trimmed by 4 bases and J by 3 bases, 5 bases remained unmatched. The CDR3 coding sequence is TGTGCCACCAGCAAAAACAGGGGATCTAATGAAAAACTGTTTTTT. Translated: CATSKNRGSNEKLFF.

J is TRBJ1-1 and V is TRBV25-1; 10 bases fit TRBD1. Germline V gene sequence: CDR1 MGHDK, CDR2 SYGVNS. The CDR3 has 17 residues. Trimming cost V 5 bases and J 3 bases; bases outside gene matches: 12. The CDR3 loop reads CASSYPGQGGIDTEAFF. The CDR3 DNA reads TGTGCCAGCAGTTACCCCGGACAGGGGGGAATCGACACTGAAGCTTTCTTT.

The chain recombines TRBV11-2 with TRBJ2-5, with a weak D call TRBD1 (7 bases). Per germline, CDR1 SGHAT and CDR2 FQNNGV. The CDR3 loop spans 15 amino acids. Between the trimmed V and J ends, which lost 6 bases and 1 base, there was a span of 15 bases. CDR3: CASSMQGGFQETQYF. The CDR3 DNA follows: TGTGCCAGCAGTATGCAGGGGGGTTTCCAAGAGACCCAGTACTTC.

The CDR3 DNA is TGTGCCAGCAGCTTATGGGCAGGGGAGGGCTACACCTTC. Amino acid sequence: CASSLWAGEGYTF. This sequence joins TRBV7-3 and TRBJ1-2; maybe TRBD1 (6 bases). From germline, CDR1 is SGHTA and CDR2 FQGTGA. Trimming took 2 bases from V and 8 from J, leaving 12 bases between them. CDR3 length equals 13 residues.

This clone was detected only once. The chain couples TRBV7-8 to TRBJ2-7; unclear D gene. Germline lookup yields CDR1 SGHVS and CDR2 FQNEAQ. V was shortened by 2 bases and J by 2 bases, with 13 bases between the two germline ends. The CDR3 has 15 residues. CDR3 nucleotides: TGTGCCAGCAGCTTAAACCCCAACGCAGCCTACGAGCAGTACTTC. Translated, it gives CASSLNPNAAYEQYF. The entire variable domain, with the rest obtained from reference TRBV7-8 and TRBJ2-7, is as follows: GAGVSQSPRYKVAKRGQDVALRCDPISGHVSLFWYQQALGQGPEFLTYFQNEAQLDKSGLPSDRFFAERPEGSVSTLKIQRTQQEDSAVYLCASSLNPNAAYEQYFGPGTRLTVT.

The genes are TRBV15 and TRBJ1-3; tentative D call: TRBD1 (6 bases). This CDR3 contains 13 residues. Trimming took off 4 bases at V and 9 bases at J, with 13 bases between the two ends. Germline lookup yields CDR1 LNHNV and CDR2 YYDKDF (reference sequence). The CDR3 nucleotides are TGTGCCACCAGCAACTACAGGGAAGGCACCATATATTTT. It is translated as CATSNYREGTIYF.

Comment on this clone: Other DNA sequences in this sample translate to the same CDR3. The rearrangement links TRBV5-1 to TRBJ2-5, with TRBD2 matching 8 bases. Germline V gene sequence: CDR1 SGHRS, CDR2 YFSETQ. Trimming at V came to 0 bases and at J to 1 base, leaving 2 bases not matched to a gene. The CDR3 extends over 15 amino acids. The CDR3 DNA follows: TGCGCCAGCAGCTTGGGGCTAGCGGGCCAAGAGACCCAGTACTTC. This encodes CASSLGLAGQETQYF.

This clone was detected only a few times. V is TRBV6-1 and J is TRBJ2-7, with D possibly being TRBD1 (5 bases). V was trimmed by 3 bases and J by 3 bases, leaving 9 bases between them. The V gene's germline CDR1 is MNHNS and CDR2 SASEGT. The CDR3 consists of 13 residues. In DNA form, the CDR3 reads TGTGCCAGCAGTGATGGACAATACTACGAGCAGTACTTC. This encodes CASSDGQYYEQYF.

The chain combines TRBV11-2 with TRBJ1-1; D is unresolved. Germline CDR1 reads SGHAT; CDR2 reads FQNNGV. V lost 2 bases, J lost 2 bases, and 6 bases lay in between. The CDR3 sequence is 13 residues long. The CDR3, as DNA: TGTGCCAGCAGCTTACAGGAAAACACTGAAGCTTTCTTT. Residues: CASSLQENTEAFF.

This chain links TRBV2 with TRBJ1-1; the D gene is possibly TRBD1 (6 bases). This CDR3 is built from 14 residues. Germline lookup yields CDR1 SNHLY and CDR2 FYNNEI. Trimming removed 7 bases from V and 7 bases from J, with 19 bases in between. The CDR3 loop is CASKGGRGADEAFF. Here the CDR3 DNA reads TGTGCCAGCAAGGGGGGTCGGGGGGCCGATGAAGCTTTCTTT.

This clone was counted a few times. V is TRBV10-2 and J is TRBJ1-5; weak D call: TRBD1 (6 bases). V was trimmed by 6 bases and J by 3 bases, leaving 12 bases between them. The CDR3 totals 14 residues. Germline loops: CDR1 WSHSY, CDR2 SAAADI. This CDR3 is CASRAPGHNQPQHF. CDR3 in DNA: TGCGCCAGCAGAGCTCCGGGACACAATCAGCCCCAGCATTTT.

The chain carries TRBV5-4 and TRBJ1-4; possibly TRBD1 for D (6 bases). Germline CDR1 and CDR2: SGHNT and YYREEE (reference sequence). Trimming removed 1 base at V and 8 bases at J, with 12 bases between. The length of the CDR3 is 14 residues. The CDR3 loop reads CASSLTGKEEKLFF. The CDR3 nucleotides read TGTGCCAGCAGCTTGACAGGGAAGGAGGAAAAACTGTTTTTT. The full variable domain, with the rest looked up from reference TRBV5-4 and TRBJ1-4, is ETGVTQSPTHLIKTRGQQVTLRCSSQSGHNTVSWYQQALGQGPQFIFQYYREEENGRGNFPPRFSGLQFPNYSSELNVNALELDDSALYLCASSLTGKEEKLFFGSGTQLSVL.